This T cell receptor beta chain emerged from a study of human T cells and chemical hapten exposure. Germline V gene data show CDR1 as MRHNA and CDR2 as SNTAGT. Trimming stripped 3 bases from V and 1 base from J, with 15 bases between. CDR3 length: 17 residues. TCRdb used MiXCR to reprocess the RACE reads, holding one entry per CDR3 protein. The sample records tens of thousands of distinct CDR3 sequences, about a tenth being singletons. There are a few counts of this clonotype. The time point is: patch test 2, 6 weeks after DPC sensitization. Treatment given: therapeutic diphenylcyclopropenone sensitization with weekly scalp DPC.

The genes are TRBV6-4 and TRBJ2-2; D remains ambiguous. This specimen consisted of whole blood, obtained in connection with sensitization to the hapten diphenylcyclopropenone (DPC). This receptor was obtained from a woman aged 50 to 60 with alopecia areata. Some clones in this sample may be carry-over from other donors' samples. DNA for the CDR3: TGTGCCAGCAGTGATATCTTTCGGTTCGGGAACACCGGGGAGCTGTTTTTT. Its protein product is CASSDIFRFGNTGELFF.